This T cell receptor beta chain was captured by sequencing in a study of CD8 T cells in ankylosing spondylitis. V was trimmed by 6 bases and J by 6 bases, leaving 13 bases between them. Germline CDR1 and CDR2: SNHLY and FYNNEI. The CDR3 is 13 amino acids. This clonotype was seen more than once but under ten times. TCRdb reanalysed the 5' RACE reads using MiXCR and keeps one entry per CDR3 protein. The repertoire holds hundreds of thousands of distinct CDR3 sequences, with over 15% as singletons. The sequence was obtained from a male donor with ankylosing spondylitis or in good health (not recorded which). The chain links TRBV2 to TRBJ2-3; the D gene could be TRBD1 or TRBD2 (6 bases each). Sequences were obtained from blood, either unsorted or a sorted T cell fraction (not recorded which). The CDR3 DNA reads TGTGCCAGCAGCGACGGGGGCCAGGATACGCAGTATTTT. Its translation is CASSDGGQDTQYF.